Listed below are T cell receptor beta chains from one sample, sequenced in a study of cytomegalovirus exposure and HLA in healthy donors. Sequencing used immunoSEQ multiplex PCR; TCRdb keeps in-frame clones, though not all of them. The data contain some 55,000 clones, just under 85% of them seen just once; the ten biggest clones take up 1.7%. The sequenced material came from PBMCs. The receptors shown here come from a man in his forties in good health and CMV-seronegative. The CDR3 runs from the conserved cysteine through the conserved F or W. Fields, in order: CDR3 length, V gene, CDR3 protein.

>14|TRBV4-2
CASSQRTGTNEQFF
>14|TRBV29-1
CSVEISGSTDTQYF
>10|TRBV20-1
CSANGREAFF
>12|TRBV28
CASTLGQLGYTF
>16|TRBV7-9
CASSPGVGTGGTEAFF
>14|TRBV10-3
CAIISSGGIETQYF
>13|TRBV7-9
CASTSTGSGELFF
>15|TRBV6-1
CASRFGGGGNQPQHF
>15|TRBV10-2
CASMEPGTFAWKLFF
>15|TRBV9
CASSVGAGVSSPLHF
>14|TRBV7-2
CASSVDRVNTEAFF
>14|TRBV19
CASSSPGQIYGYTF
>13|TRBV6-5
CASSTRTGTEAFF
>15|TRBV6-1
CASRGDSRLYNEQFF
>12|TRBV4-1
CASSRMGPVRYF
>15|TRBV7-9
CSSSPDRVIAETQYF
>15|TRBV2
CASSGERGLNTEAFF
>15|TRBV11-3
CASSFSGGPSYEQYF
>17|TRBV19
CASSIEAGTASPYEQYF
>14|TRBV7-6
CASSLFLGEETQYF
>16|TRBV19
CASSIITGNSNQPQHF
>17|TRBV18
CASSSTGTTTNTGELFF
>15|TRBV2
CASSRDSYSGNTIYF
>13|TRBV27
CASSPRSNNEQFF
>13|TRBV6-1
CASSEVRRDGYTF
>14|TRBV7-9
CASSPQGVAETQYF
>16|TRBV19
CASSIWTGSGANVLTF
>15|TRBV28
CASSLLGGQIGELFF
>16|TRBV19
CASSMRLAGGDNEQFF
>16|TRBV9
CASSPQPFGGNSPLHF
>17|TRBV2
CASNEPGQGLSGNTIYF
>15|TRBV30
CAWSVYSGGKDTQYF
>14|TRBV7-9
CASSSYQKNTEAFF
>14|TRBV2
CASSPGQSTDTQYF
>15|TRBV11-2
CASSLGDRATDTQYF
>14|TRBV2
CASSAQAGHQPQHF
>13|TRBV7-2
CASREGGAYGYTF
>15|TRBV5-1
CASSSTNGPYNEQFF
>17|TRBV2
CASRDAGLGNSGNTIYF
>15|TRBV9
CASSPGTTGANVLTF
>13|TRBV30
CAWAGQGNQPQHF
>14|TRBV5-1
CASSENRRPYEQYF
>14|TRBV2
CASRGSGFTGELFF
>11|TRBV6-6
CASKRGDTQYF
>16|TRBV7-9
CASSSGQGKGNQPQHF